Presented here are 10 T cell receptor beta chains from one specimen sequenced in a study of chemoradiotherapy in HPV16-positive cancers. Repertoires were generated with immunoSEQ multiplex PCR, while TCRdb's copy carries only in-frame clones and drops some. The sample lists 950 to 1,300 clones, roughly 90% occurring once. Sequencing used tumor tissue, obtained from a patient who underwent chemoradiotherapy. These receptors all stem from a human donor with HPV-associated anogenital cancer.

The chain employs TRBV11-2 and TRBJ2-6; 8 bases agree with TRBD1. CDR1 is SGHAT and CDR2 is FQNNGV in the germline V gene. The CDR3 is made up of 16 amino acids. V shed 6 bases and J 4 bases; nucleotides not matched to a gene: 8. The CDR3 is CASRTGDTLGANVLTF. CDR3 DNA: TGTGCCAGCAGGACAGGGGACACCCTCGGGGCCAACGTCCTGACTTTC.

This clone was recorded a few times. The CDR3 nucleotides read TGTGCCAGCAGCTTAGCGTCTAGCGGGAGCGGCTGGGGCTACGAGCAGTACTTC. Amino acid sequence: CASSLASSGSGWGYEQYF. The gene calls are TRBV7-9 and TRBJ2-7; 10 bases are shared with TRBD2. The CDR3 has 18 amino acids. Germline CDR1 SEHNR, CDR2 FQNEAQ (reference sequence). V was pared by 0 bases and J by 3 bases, with 11 bases of the junction left unmatched.

The V call is TRBV7-2, the J call TRBJ2-1; D may be TRBD1 (6 bases). Looked up from germline, CDR1 is SGHTA and CDR2 is FQGNSA. The CDR3 spans 16 residues. V shed 6 bases and J shed 1 base, with 16 bases lying between them. The DNA of the CDR3 is TGTGCCAGCAGGTCAACAGGGACCGGGTCCTACAATGAGCAGTTCTTC. Amino acids: CASRSTGTGSYNEQFF.

The chain couples TRBV2 to TRBJ2-3; D gene ambiguous. The CDR3 contains 17 residues. CDR1 and CDR2 (germline): SNHLY, FYNNEI. The V and J ends lost 2 bases and 1 base respectively, with 16 bases between them. In DNA, the CDR3 is TGTGCCAGCAGTGAAAGCCCCCAGCTAGGCGGCACAGATACGCAGTATTTT. The encoded protein is CASSESPQLGGTDTQYF. Based on the CDR3 plus reference TRBV2 and TRBJ2-3, the full variable domain is EPEVTQTPSHQVTQMGQEVILRCVPISNHLYFYWYRQILGQKVEFLVSFYNNEISEKSEIFDDQFSVERPDGSNFTLKIRSTKLEDSAMYFCASSESPQLGGTDTQYFGPGTRLTVL.

The chain combines TRBV7-8 with TRBJ1-1; D may be TRBD1 (5 bases). Trimming removed 1 base at V and 5 bases at J, with 14 bases between. Germline CDR1 SGHVS, CDR2 FQNEAQ. The CDR3 covers 15 residues. The CDR3 region has the DNA TGTGCCAGCAGCTTAGGAGGGTCGGGGCGTACTGAAGCTTTCTTT. This sequence encodes CASSLGGSGRTEAFF.

V and J are TRBV19 and TRBJ1-4; the D gene is possibly TRBD1 (6 bases). From germline, CDR1 is LNHDA and CDR2 SQIVND (reference sequence). Trimming took off 5 bases at V and 0 bases at J, with 7 bases between the two ends. This CDR3 is built from 14 residues. CDR3 bases: TGTGCCAGTAGTGGGACAACAACTAATGAAAAACTGTTTTTT. As protein: CASSGTTTNEKLFF.

This chain joins TRBV6-4 and TRBJ2-3; 10 bases align to TRBD1. Germline V gives CDR1 MRHNA, CDR2 SNTAGT. J was trimmed by 1 base and V by 8 bases; bases with no gene match: 3. The CDR3 contains 14 residues. In DNA form, the CDR3 reads TGTGCCAGCTCCGGGACAGGGGGCACAGATACGCAGTATTTT. Residues: CASSGTGGTDTQYF.

The rearrangement joins TRBV27 to TRBJ2-2; 11 bases agree with TRBD2. Trimming took 6 bases from V and 7 from J; bases not matched to a gene: 10. CDR3 length: 16 residues. In germline, CDR1 is MNHEY, CDR2 SMNVEV (reference sequence). The CDR3 DNA reads as TGTGCCAGCAGGGAAACTAGCGGGAGTAGTTGCGGGGAGCTGTTTTTT. Translated, it gives CASRETSGSSCGELFF.

This chain links TRBV11-2 with TRBJ2-1; no firm D call. Germline loops: CDR1 SGHAT, CDR2 FQNNGV. The length of the CDR3 is 13 residues. The ends were cut back, 1 base at V and 4 bases at J, with 5 bases in the middle. Written as DNA, the CDR3 is TGTGCCAGCAGCTTAGGTACTTACAATGAGCAGTTCTTC. It yields the protein CASSLGTYNEQFF.

The V call is TRBV10-3, the J call TRBJ1-2; D not resolved. There are 13 residues in the CDR3. CDR1 and CDR2 (germline): ENHRY, SYGVKD. V lost 6 bases and J 3 bases, leaving 11 bases between the germline ends. For the CDR3, the DNA is TGTGCCATCAGGGAGAGTCTGCACTATGGCTACACCTTC. This gives the protein CAIRESLHYGYTF.